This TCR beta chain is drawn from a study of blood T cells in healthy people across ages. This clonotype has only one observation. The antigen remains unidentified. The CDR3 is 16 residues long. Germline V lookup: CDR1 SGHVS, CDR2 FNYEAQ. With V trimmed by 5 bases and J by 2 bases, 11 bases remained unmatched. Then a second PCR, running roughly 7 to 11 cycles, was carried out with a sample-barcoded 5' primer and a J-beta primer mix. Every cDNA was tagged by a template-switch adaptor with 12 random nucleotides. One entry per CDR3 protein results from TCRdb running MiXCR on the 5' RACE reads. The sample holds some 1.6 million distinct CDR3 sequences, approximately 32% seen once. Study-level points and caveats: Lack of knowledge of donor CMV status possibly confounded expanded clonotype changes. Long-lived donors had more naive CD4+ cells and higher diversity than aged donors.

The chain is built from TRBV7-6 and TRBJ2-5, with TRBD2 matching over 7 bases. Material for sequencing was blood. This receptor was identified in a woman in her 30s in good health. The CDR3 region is CASSASGGRGQETQYF. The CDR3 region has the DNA TGTGCCAGCAGCGCCTCCGGCGGGAGAGGGCAAGAGACCCAGTACTTC. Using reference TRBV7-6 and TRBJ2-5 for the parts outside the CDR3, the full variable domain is GAGVSQSPRYKVTKRGQDVALRCDPISGHVSLYWYRQALGQGPEFLTYFNYEAQQDKSGLPNDRFSAERPEGSISTLTIQRTEQRDSAMYRCASSASGGRGQETQYFGPGTRLLVL.